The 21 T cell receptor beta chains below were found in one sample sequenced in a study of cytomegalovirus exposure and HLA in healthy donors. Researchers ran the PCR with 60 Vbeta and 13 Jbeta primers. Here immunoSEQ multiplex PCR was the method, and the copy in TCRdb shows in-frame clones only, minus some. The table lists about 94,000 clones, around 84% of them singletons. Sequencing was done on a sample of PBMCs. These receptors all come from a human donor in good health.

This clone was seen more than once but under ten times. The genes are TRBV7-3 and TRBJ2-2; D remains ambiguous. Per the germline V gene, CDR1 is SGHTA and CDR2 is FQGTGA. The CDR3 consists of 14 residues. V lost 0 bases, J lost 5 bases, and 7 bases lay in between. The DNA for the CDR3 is TGTGCCAGCAGCTTAACGTTCAGAACCGGGGAGCTGTTTTTT. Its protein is CASSLTFRTGELFF.

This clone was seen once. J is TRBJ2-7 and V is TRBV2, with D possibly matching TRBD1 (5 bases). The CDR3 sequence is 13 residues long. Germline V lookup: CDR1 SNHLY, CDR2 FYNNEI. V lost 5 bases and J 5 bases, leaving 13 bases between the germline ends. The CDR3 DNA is TGTGCCAGCAGTCAGGGATTCCGGGACGAGCAGTACTTC. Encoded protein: CASSQGFRDEQYF. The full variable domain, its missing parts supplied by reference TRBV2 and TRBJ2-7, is EPEVTQTPSHQVTQMGQEVILRCVPISNHLYFYWYRQILGQKVEFLVSFYNNEISEKSEIFDDQFSVERPDGSNFTLKIRSTKLEDSAMYFCASSQGFRDEQYFGPGTRLTVT.

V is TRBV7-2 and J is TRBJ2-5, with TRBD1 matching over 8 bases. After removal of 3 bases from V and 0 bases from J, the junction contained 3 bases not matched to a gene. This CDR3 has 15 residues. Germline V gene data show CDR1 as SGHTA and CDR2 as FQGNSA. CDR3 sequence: CASSFRTGNQETQYF. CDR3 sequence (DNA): TGTGCCAGCAGCTTCCGGACAGGGAACCAAGAGACCCAGTACTTC. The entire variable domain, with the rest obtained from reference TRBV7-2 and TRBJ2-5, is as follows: GAGVSQSPSNKVTEKGKDVELRCDPISGHTALYWYRQSLGQGLEFLIYFQGNSAPDKSGLPSDRFSAERTGGSVSTLTIQRTQQEDSAVYLCASSFRTGNQETQYFGPGTRLLVL.

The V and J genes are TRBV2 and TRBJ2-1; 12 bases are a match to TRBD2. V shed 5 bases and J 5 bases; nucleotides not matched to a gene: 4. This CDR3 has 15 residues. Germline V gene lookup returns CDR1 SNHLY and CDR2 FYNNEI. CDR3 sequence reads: CASSRTSGANNEQFF. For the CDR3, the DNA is TGTGCCAGCAGTAGGACTAGCGGGGCGAACAATGAGCAGTTCTTC.

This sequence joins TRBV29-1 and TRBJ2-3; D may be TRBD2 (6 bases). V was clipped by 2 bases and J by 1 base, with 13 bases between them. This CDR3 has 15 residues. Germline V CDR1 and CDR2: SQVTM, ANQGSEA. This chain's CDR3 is CSVEHGGFGTDTQYF. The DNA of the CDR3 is TGCAGCGTTGAACATGGGGGGTTTGGCACAGATACGCAGTATTTT.

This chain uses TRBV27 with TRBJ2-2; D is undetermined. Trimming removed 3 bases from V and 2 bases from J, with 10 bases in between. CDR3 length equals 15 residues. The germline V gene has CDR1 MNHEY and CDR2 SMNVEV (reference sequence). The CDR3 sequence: CASSFSRLNTGELFF. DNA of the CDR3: TGTGCCAGCAGTTTTAGCAGACTTAACACCGGGGAGCTGTTTTTT.

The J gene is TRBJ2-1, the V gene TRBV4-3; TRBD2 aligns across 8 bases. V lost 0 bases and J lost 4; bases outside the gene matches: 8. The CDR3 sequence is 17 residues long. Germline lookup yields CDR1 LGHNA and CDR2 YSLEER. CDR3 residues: CASSQDRSGTRYNEQFF. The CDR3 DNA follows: TGCGCCAGCAGCCAAGATAGGAGCGGGACTAGGTACAATGAGCAGTTCTTC.

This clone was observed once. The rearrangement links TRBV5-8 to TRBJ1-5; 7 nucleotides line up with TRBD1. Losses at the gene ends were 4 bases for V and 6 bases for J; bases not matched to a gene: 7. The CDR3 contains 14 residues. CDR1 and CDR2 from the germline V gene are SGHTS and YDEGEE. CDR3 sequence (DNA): TGTGCCAGCAGCACAGGGGTCGTAGGTCAGCCCCAGCATTTT. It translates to CASSTGVVGQPQHF.

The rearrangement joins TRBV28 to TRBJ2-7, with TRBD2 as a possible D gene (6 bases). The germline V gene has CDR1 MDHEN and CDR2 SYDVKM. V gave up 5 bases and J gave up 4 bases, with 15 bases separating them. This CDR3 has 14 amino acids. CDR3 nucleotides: TGTGCCAGCAGTCCCGGGAGAAGCCTATACGAGCAGTACTTC. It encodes CASSPGRSLYEQYF.

The CDR3, as DNA: TGTGCCAGCAGCTTAGCCCGACAGGGTGTGACTGAAGCTTTCTTT. It translates to CASSLARQGVTEAFF. The chain is built from TRBV7-9 and TRBJ1-1; 7 bases match TRBD1. The germline V gene has CDR1 SEHNR and CDR2 FQNEAQ (reference sequence). The CDR3 sequence is 15 residues long. V trimming: 0 bases; J trimming: 5 bases; junction bases outside the gene matches: 6.

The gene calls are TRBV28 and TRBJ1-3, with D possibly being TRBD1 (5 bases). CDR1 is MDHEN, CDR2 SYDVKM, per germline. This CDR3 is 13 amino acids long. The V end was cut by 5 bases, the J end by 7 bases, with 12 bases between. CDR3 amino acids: CASSPPGGNTIYF. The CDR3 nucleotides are TGTGCCAGCAGTCCTCCCGGGGGGAACACCATATATTTT. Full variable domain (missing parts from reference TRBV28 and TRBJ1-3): DVKVTQSSRYLVKRTGEKVFLECVQDMDHENMFWYRQDPGLGLRLIYFSYDVKMKEKGDIPEGYSVSREKKERFSLILESASTNQTSMYLCASSPPGGNTIYFGEGSWLTVV.

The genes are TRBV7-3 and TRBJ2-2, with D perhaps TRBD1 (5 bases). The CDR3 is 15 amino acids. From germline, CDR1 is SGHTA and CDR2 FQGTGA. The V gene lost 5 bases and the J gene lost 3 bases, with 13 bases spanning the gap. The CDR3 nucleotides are TGTGCCAGCAGCCCCCCAGGGTTTTACACCGGGGAGCTGTTTTTT. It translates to CASSPPGFYTGELFF.

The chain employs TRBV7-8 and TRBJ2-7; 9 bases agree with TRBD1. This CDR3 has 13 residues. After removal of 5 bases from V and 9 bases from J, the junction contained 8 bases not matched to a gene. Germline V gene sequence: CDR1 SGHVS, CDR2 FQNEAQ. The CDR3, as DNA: TGTGCCAGCAGCCGATGGGACAGGGAGGGGCAGTACTTC. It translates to CASSRWDREGQYF.

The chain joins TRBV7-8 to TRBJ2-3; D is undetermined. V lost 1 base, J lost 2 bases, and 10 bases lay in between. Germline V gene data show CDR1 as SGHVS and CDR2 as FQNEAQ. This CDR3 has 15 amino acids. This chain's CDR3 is CASSLGLVTTDTQYF. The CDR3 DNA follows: TGTGCCAGCAGCTTAGGACTGGTCACCACAGATACGCAGTATTTT.

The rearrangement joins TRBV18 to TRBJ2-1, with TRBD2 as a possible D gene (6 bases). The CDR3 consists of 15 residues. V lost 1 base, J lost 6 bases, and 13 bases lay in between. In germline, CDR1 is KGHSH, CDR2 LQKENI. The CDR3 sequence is CASSPLGGTSNEQFF. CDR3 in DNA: TGTGCCAGCTCACCACTCGGGGGAACATCCAATGAGCAGTTCTTC. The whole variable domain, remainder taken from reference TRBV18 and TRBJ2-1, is NAGVMQNPRHLVRRRGQEARLRCSPMKGHSHVYWYRQLPEEGLKFMVYLQKENIIDESGMPKERFSAEFPKEGPSILRIQQVVRGDSAAYFCASSPLGGTSNEQFFGPGTRLTVL.

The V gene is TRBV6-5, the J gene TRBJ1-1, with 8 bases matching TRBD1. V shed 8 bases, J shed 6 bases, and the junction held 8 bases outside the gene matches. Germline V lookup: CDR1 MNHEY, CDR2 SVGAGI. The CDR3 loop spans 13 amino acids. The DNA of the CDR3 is TGTGCCAGCGGGCAGGGGGCTGGGGCTGAAGCTTTCTTT. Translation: CASGQGAGAEAFF.

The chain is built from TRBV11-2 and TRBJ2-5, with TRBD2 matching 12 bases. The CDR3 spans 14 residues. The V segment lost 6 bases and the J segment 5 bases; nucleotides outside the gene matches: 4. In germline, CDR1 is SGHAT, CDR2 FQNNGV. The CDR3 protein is CASRLAGGLETQYF. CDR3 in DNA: TGTGCCAGCAGGCTAGCGGGGGGGCTTGAGACCCAGTACTTC.

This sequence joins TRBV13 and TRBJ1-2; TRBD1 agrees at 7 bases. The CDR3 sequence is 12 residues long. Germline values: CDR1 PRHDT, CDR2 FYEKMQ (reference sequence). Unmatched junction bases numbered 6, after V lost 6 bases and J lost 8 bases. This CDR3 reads CASRSTGSGYTF. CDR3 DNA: TGTGCCAGCAGATCGACAGGGAGCGGCTACACCTTC. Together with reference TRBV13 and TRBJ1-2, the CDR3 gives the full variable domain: AAGVIQSPRHLIKEKRETATLKCYPIPRHDTVYWYQQGPGQDPQFLISFYEKMQSDKGSIPDRFSAQQFSDYHSELNMSSLELGDSALYFCASRSTGSGYTFGSGTRLTVV.

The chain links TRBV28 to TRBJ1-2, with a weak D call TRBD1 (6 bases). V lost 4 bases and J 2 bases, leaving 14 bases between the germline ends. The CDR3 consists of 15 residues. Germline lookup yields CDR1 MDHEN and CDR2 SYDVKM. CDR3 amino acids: CASSSGGQTNYGYTF. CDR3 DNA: TGTGCCAGCAGTTCCGGAGGACAGACAAACTATGGCTACACCTTC.

The CDR3 DNA follows: TGTGCCAGCAGCCCTAGACAGGGGCAAAATGAAAAACTGTTTTTT. It translates to CASSPRQGQNEKLFF. V gene TRBV28 combines with J gene TRBJ1-4, with 8 bases identical to TRBD1. Germline V lookup: CDR1 MDHEN, CDR2 SYDVKM. V gave up 6 bases and J gave up 5 bases; unmatched junction bases: 8. The CDR3 is made up of 15 amino acids.

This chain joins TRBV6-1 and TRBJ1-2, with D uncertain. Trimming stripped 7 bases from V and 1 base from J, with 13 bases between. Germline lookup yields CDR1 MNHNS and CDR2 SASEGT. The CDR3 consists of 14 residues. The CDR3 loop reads CASIVDALNYGYTF. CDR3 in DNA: TGTGCCAGCATCGTCGATGCGCTTAACTATGGCTACACCTTC.